The T cell receptor (beta chain) under discussion was sequenced for a study of blood T cell repertoires in COVID-19 (dated by TCRdb to the early 2020s). Study-wide context: The collaborator samples originated in the United States, Italy and Spain and spanned the acute and convalescent phases of COVID-19. The material from the prospective study consisted of cDNA or gDNA derived from T cells, B-cell-depleted T cells, or PBMCs. Deeply sampled blood TCRbeta repertoires from subjects exposed to, actively infected with, or recovered from COVID-19 were included in the dataset. A freely available public database, intended as a resource for researchers studying the immune response to SARS-CoV-2, is where the repertoires were released. Samples came from the ongoing ImmuneRACE study (first 160 participants) plus 1,254 subjects from 6 global collaborators. Sample metadata almost always included a de-identified subject ID, COVID-19 status, age in years and sex. HLA class I and class II types, where available, came from metadata supplied by the sample provider rather than from assay-based typing.

There are 16 amino acids in the CDR3, from cysteine to phenylalanine inclusive. Only the CDR3 region is kept as DNA, spanning 48 bases read in frame from base 1. The germline V gene (reference sequence) provides CDR1 SEHNR and CDR2 FQNEAQ. V and J lose 5 bases and 3 bases, and a span of 19 bases separates them. Collaborating institutions collected whole blood in K2EDTA tubes following their own protocols. Collaborator samples were shipped for TCRbeta analysis as frozen whole blood, isolated PBMCs, or DNA extracted from either sample type. About this clone itself: The target of this receptor is not known. Base qualities are not recorded, but no much larger clone differs from it by a single base.

On the study overall, not on this receptor specifically: Clinical and demographic metadata were provided uncurated, with the amount varying by source and participant.

TCRbeta CDR3 regions were amplified from genomic DNA using the immunoSEQ Assay, a bias-controlled multiplex PCR. The authors' analysis ran thus. Within the assay, amplification of reference gene primers was used to estimate how many nucleated cells each sample contained. Sequence reads were collapsed and filtered to measure the absolute abundance of every unique TCRbeta CDR3 rearrangement. For each sample, productive Simpson clonality was calculated by taking the square root of Simpson's diversity index across productive rearrangements. In TCRdb, the immuneACCESS table is reduced to in-frame sequences with V and J assigned. These tables do not hold every clone; where another copy was compared, an unresolved V gene accounts for under half, and the others remain unexplained. The V and J calls and clone size are taken from that table; D and trimming were inferred from the DNA. Recorded for this sample are over 100,000 clones; approximately 90% of them occurred a single time. The leading ten clones occupy around 1.1% of the sample.

This sequence originates from a human donor in a cohort sampled during active COVID-19. The chain is made from TRBV7-9 and TRBJ1-2; the D segment could be TRBD1, given 5 matching bases. The sequenced material came from peripheral blood. Read as DNA, the sequence is TGTGCCAGCAGCCCTCTCTCGGGCAGGGTCTACTATGGCTACACCTTC. Its translation reads: CASSPLSGRVYYGYTF.